This T cell receptor beta chain emerged from a study of blood T cell repertoires in COVID-19. Study summary: The study counted Cohort 3 donors as recovered given two negative PCRs, clearance, or symptom resolution. PBMCs, B-cell-depleted T cells, or T cells provided the cDNA or gDNA that made up the material. Italy, Spain and the United States were the sources of the convalescent and acute COVID-19 samples.

Per germline, CDR1 MNHEY and CDR2 SMNVEV (reference sequence). The CDR3 length is 14 residues. V was clipped by 4 bases and J by 0 bases, with 9 bases between them. Per the study methods: Estimates of nucleated cell counts were drawn from the amplification of reference gene primers. Assay used: immunoSEQ multiplex PCR; TCRdb lists only in-frame clones, some missing. Clone size and V and J calls were adopted from that table, with D and trimming inferred from the DNA. The sample consists of around 300,000 clones, 70% to 90% of them appearing once. This TCR came from a woman in her sixties in a cohort exposed to, infected with or recovered from COVID-19 (not recorded which). The source material was PBMCs or T cells enriched from blood (not recorded which). The chain uses TRBV27 and TRBJ2-5; TRBD1 might be the D (5 bases). The CDR3, as DNA: TGTGCCAGCAGTTACGCAGGGTACCAAGAGACCCAGTACTTC. Amino acids: CASSYAGYQETQYF.